These T cell receptor beta chains were read from a single sample in a study of blood T cell repertoires in COVID-19. The assay was immunoSEQ multiplex PCR, and TCRdb's table has in-frame clones only and misses some. The sample has over 60,000 clones; 82% are singletons. The sequencing sample was made of peripheral blood. The receptors originated from a human donor in a cohort sampled during active COVID-19. CDR3s include the opening cysteine and the closing phenylalanine or tryptophan.

v_call: TRBV7-2
cdr3_length: 16
cdr3_aa: CASAETSGPSYNEQFF

v_call: TRBV29-1
cdr3_length: 14
cdr3_aa: CSVDGPGTYGKLFF

v_call: TRBV2
cdr3_length: 14
cdr3_aa: CASSELVSGTEAFF

v_call: TRBV6-1
cdr3_length: 11
cdr3_aa: CASSENLGQYF

v_call: TRBV10-2
cdr3_length: 15
cdr3_aa: CASRKQGAVTYEQYF

v_call: TRBV7-2
cdr3_length: 16
cdr3_aa: CASSLPRTASTDTQYF

v_call: TRBV5-4
cdr3_length: 16
cdr3_aa: CASSLTRDSGANVLTF

v_call: TRBV18
cdr3_length: 16
cdr3_aa: CASSSSGTASGNTIYF

v_call: TRBV11-2
cdr3_length: 12
cdr3_aa: CASSLERGGYTF

v_call: TRBV5-1
cdr3_length: 15
cdr3_aa: CASSLEGTGEKPQHF

v_call: TRBV27
cdr3_length: 15
cdr3_aa: CASSLRGILVYEQYF

v_call: TRBV25-1
cdr3_length: 15
cdr3_aa: CASSEFEQEDTEAFF

v_call: TRBV6-6
cdr3_length: 14
cdr3_aa: CASSRHTNTGELFF

v_call: TRBV4-1
cdr3_length: 16
cdr3_aa: CASSQEDGGSNQPQHF

v_call: TRBV9
cdr3_length: 16
cdr3_aa: CASSPYPSGVLDTQYF

v_call: TRBV5-1
cdr3_length: 13
cdr3_aa: CASSPGGNQPQHF

v_call: TRBV2
cdr3_length: 15
cdr3_aa: CASSAQTGGSETQYF

v_call: TRBV27
cdr3_length: 11
cdr3_aa: CASSFKETQYF

v_call: TRBV5-1
cdr3_length: 15
cdr3_aa: CASSLVQGTLYEQYF

v_call: TRBV5-1
cdr3_length: 13
cdr3_aa: CASAPGTDYEQYF

v_call: TRBV4-1
cdr3_length: 15
cdr3_aa: CASSQEAGGYTEAFF

v_call: TRBV5-1
cdr3_length: 14
cdr3_aa: CASSLDRGNSPLHF

v_call: TRBV5-6
cdr3_length: 14
cdr3_aa: CASRQGAGQSPLHF

v_call: TRBV4-1
cdr3_length: 15
cdr3_aa: CASSQVAGEYQPQHF

v_call: TRBV12-3/TRBV12-4
cdr3_length: 13
cdr3_aa: CASSLTGDQPQHF

v_call: TRBV4-3
cdr3_length: 14
cdr3_aa: CASSQQGGDAEAFF

v_call: TRBV5-6
cdr3_length: 13
cdr3_aa: CASSDYSGSGQYF

v_call: TRBV7-6
cdr3_length: 14
cdr3_aa: CASSTWTGSYEQYF

v_call: TRBV6-1
cdr3_length: 15
cdr3_aa: CASSEWRTGGYEQYF

v_call: TRBV2
cdr3_length: 14
cdr3_aa: CASSEEQGMDEQYF

v_call: TRBV11-2
cdr3_length: 15
cdr3_aa: CASSLAPLGSGADHF

v_call: TRBV7-9
cdr3_length: 15
cdr3_aa: CATSKGDRRVYGYTF

v_call: TRBV7-3
cdr3_length: 13
cdr3_aa: CASSLGQQYGYTF

v_call: TRBV3-1/TRBV3-2
cdr3_length: 12
cdr3_aa: CASSRGIGTQYF

v_call: TRBV6-1
cdr3_length: 15
cdr3_aa: CASSDRRSGGSPLHF

v_call: TRBV29-1
cdr3_length: 15
cdr3_aa: CSVPTPRTGDYGYTF

v_call: TRBV29-1
cdr3_length: 13
cdr3_aa: CSVGESSGNTIYF

v_call: TRBV5-4
cdr3_length: 14
cdr3_aa: CASSTDRQNTEAFF

v_call: TRBV5-1
cdr3_length: 15
cdr3_aa: CASSFSGGNEETQYF

v_call: TRBV9
cdr3_length: 15
cdr3_aa: CASSAGTSGEKTQYF